At least ten counts were recorded for the clone carrying this T cell receptor (beta chain). The entry originates in a study of tumor-infiltrating lymphocytes in primary liver carcinoma. Looking at the study overall: Each of the growths was stage T1-T3 N0M0, extending roughly 4.2 to 11 cm across.

Constant-region priming of approximately 0.55 ug total RNA yielded TCR beta cDNA. Slightly modified ARM-PCR served as the procedure for the TCR beta libraries. These libraries came from three rounds of nested multiplex PCR. Use of TRBV1-TRBV30 forward primers with a C-beta reverse primer characterized the first two PCR rounds, which lasted about 11 cycles each. TCRdb analysed the multiplex PCR reads with MiXCR anew, one entry per CDR3 protein. The data show 300,000 to 400,000 distinct CDR3 sequences, less than 65% seen once. In germline, CDR1 is SGHAT, CDR2 FQNNGV. After removal of 5 bases from V and 6 bases from J, the junction contained 13 bases not matched to a gene. The CDR3 is 16 amino acids. Germline DNA was also extracted, and blood RNA derived from unsorted whole blood. Collection of around 4 milliliters of peripheral blood took place before surgery.

Specimen: peripheral blood. This chain connects TRBV11-2 to TRBJ1-3; 7 bases line up with TRBD1. The sequence was obtained from a man aged 35-49 years with primary liver carcinoma and hepatitis B virus infection. CDR3 protein: CASSPRRGQPTNTIYF. CDR3 nucleotides: TGTGCCAGCAGCCCGAGAAGGGGGCAACCTACAAACACCATATATTTT.